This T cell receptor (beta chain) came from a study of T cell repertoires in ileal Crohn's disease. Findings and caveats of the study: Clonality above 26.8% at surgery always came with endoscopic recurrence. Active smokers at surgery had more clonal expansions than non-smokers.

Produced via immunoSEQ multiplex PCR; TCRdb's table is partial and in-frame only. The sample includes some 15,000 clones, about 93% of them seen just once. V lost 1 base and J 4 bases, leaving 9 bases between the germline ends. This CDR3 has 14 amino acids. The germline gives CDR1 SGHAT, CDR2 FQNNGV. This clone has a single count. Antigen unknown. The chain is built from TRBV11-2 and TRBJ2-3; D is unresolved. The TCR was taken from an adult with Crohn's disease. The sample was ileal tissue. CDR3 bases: TGTGCCAGCAGCTTAGGGTTAGAGGCAGATACGCAGTATTTT. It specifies CASSLGLEADTQYF. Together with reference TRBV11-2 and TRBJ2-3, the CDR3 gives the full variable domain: EAGVAQSPRYKIIEKRQSVAFWCNPISGHATLYWYQQILGQGPKLLIQFQNNGVVDDSQLPKDRFSAERLKGVDSTLKIQPAKLEDSAVYLCASSLGLEADTQYFGPGTRLTVL.